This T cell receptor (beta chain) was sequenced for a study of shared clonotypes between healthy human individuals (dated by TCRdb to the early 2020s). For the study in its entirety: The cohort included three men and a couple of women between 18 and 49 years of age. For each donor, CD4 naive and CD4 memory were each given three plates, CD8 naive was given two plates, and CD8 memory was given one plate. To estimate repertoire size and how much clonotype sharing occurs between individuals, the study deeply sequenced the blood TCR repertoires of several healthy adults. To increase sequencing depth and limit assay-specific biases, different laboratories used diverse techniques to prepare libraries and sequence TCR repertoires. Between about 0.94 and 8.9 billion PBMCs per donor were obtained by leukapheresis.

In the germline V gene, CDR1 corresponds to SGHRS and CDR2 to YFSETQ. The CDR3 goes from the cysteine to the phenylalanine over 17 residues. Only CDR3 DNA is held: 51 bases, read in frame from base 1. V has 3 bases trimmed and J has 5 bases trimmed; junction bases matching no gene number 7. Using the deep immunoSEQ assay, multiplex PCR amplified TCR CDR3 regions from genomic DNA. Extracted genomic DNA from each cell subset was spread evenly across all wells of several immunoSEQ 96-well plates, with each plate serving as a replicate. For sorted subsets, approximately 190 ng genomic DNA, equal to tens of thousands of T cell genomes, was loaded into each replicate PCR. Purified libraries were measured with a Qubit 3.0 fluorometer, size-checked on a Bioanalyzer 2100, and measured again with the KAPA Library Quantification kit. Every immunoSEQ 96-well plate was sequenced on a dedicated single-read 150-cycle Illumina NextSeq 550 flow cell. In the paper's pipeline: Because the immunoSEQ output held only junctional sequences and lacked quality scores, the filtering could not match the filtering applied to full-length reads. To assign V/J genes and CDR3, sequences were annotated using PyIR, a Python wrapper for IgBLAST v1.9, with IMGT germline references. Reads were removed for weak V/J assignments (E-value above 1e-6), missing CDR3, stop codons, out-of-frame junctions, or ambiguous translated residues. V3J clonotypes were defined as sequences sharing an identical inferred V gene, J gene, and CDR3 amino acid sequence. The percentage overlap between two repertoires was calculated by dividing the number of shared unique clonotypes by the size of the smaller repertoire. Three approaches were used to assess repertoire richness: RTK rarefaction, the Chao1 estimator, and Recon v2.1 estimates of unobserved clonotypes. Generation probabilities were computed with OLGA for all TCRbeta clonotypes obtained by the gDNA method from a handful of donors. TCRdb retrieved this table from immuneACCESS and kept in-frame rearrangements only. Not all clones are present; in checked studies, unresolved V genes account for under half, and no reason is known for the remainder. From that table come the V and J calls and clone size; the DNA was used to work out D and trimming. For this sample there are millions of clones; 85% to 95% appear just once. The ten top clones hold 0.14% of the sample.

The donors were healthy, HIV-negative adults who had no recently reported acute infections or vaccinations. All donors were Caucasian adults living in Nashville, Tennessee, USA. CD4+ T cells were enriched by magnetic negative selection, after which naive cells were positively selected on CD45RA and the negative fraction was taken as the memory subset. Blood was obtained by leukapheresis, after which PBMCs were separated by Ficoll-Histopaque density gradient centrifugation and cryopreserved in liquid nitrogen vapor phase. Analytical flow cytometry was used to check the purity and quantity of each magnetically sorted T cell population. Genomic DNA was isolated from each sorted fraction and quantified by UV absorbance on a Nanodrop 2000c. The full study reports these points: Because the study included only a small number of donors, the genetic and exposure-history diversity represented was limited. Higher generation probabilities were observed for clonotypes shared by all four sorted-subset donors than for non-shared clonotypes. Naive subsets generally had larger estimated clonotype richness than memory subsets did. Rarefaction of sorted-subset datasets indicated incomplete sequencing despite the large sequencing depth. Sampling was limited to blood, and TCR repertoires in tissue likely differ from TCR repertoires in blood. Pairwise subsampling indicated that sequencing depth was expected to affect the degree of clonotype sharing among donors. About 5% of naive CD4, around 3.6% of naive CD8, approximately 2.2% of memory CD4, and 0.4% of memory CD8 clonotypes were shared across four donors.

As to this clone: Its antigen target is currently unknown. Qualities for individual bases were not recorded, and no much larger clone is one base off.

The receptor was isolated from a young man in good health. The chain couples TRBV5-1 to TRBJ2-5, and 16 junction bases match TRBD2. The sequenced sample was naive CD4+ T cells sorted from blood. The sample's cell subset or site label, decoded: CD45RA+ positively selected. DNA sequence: TGCGCCAGCAGCTCGGGACTAGCGGGAGGGCCGACTGAGACCCAGTACTTC. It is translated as CASSSGLAGGPTETQYF.